The present entry profiles one T cell receptor beta chain with its context. This sample is part of a study of beta chain features in type 1 diabetes. The study reverse transcribed the entire isolated RNA, so it sequenced expressed TCRB transcripts. Sequenced by immunoSEQ multiplex PCR; TCRdb stores in-frame clones only, minus some. The sample consists of 620,000 or so clones, 15% to 17% of them appearing once. V was cut by 5 bases and J by 10 bases, with 12 bases left in between. The V gene's germline CDR1 is MNHEY and CDR2 SMNVEV (reference sequence). The CDR3 has 12 residues. The clonotype comes from a man younger than 30 in good health. The chain is built from TRBV27 and TRBJ2-1, with D perhaps assigned TRBD1 or TRBD2 (6 bases each). Sequences were obtained from naive CD4+ T cells from blood. The CDR3 loop reads CASSEGGREQFF. The CDR3, as DNA: TGTGCCAGCAGTGAGGGGGGAAGGGAGCAGTTCTTC.